These T cell receptor beta chains were read from a single sample in a study of T cell repertoires in cytomegalovirus infection. TCRdb reprocessed the reads with MiXCR, giving one entry per CDR3 protein. In the table there are 490,000 or so distinct CDR3 sequences, approximately 10% of which are singletons. Material: PBMCs. Receptors originate from a human donor in good health (CMV status not recorded). Some clones in this sample may be carry-over from other donors' samples. CDR3s include the opening cysteine and the closing phenylalanine or tryptophan. A D gene is named only where the DNA matches it firmly. The size field is filled for only some rows; it gives once, few, many or a size class.

TRBV12-5	NA	many	TRBJ2-3	TGTGCTAGTGGTGCATCAGGTGTGGCAGATACGCAGTATTTT	CASGASGVADTQYF
TRBV12-3/TRBV12-4	NA	many	TRBJ1-5	TGTGCCAGCAGGTGGGACCCAGGTCAGCCCCAGCATTTT	CASRWDPGQPQHF
TRBV28	NA	many	TRBJ2-1	TGTGCCAGCAGCCCTCTCGGGCCGAACAATGAGCAGTTCTTC	CASSPLGPNNEQFF
TRBV12-3/TRBV12-4	TRBD1	many	TRBJ1-2	TGTGCCAGCAGTTTCCCTACCGTGGACAGGGGCTATGGCTACACCTTC	CASSFPTVDRGYGYTF
TRBV7-3	TRBD1	few	TRBJ1-2	TGTGCCAGCAGCCCAGGAGGGGGCCAATATGGCTACACCTTC	CASSPGGGQYGYTF
TRBV25-1	TRBD1	many	TRBJ2-7	TGTGCCAGCAGTGAAGACAGGGGGTCCTACGAGCAGTACTTC	CASSEDRGSYEQYF
TRBV11-2	NA	NA	TRBJ2-7	TGTGCCAGCAGCCAAGCCCACTCTAGCTACGAGCAGTACTTC	CASSQAHSSYEQYF
TRBV19	NA	few	TRBJ2-7	TGTGCCAGTCGGGGCCCAGCCTCCTACGAGCAGTACTTC	CASRGPASYEQYF
TRBV5-5	NA	few	TRBJ1-5	TGTGCCAGCAGCGGTTCTCACAGCAATCAGCCCCAGCATTTT	CASSGSHSNQPQHF
TRBV7-2	TRBD2	many	TRBJ2-1	TGTGCCAGCAGCTCCGGACTAGCGGGAGGTCTCAATGAGCAGTTCTTC	CASSSGLAGGLNEQFF
TRBV6-1	NA	many	TRBJ1-1	TGTGCCGGAGCATTAATGAACACTGAAGCTTTCTTT	CAGALMNTEAFF
TRBV20-1	TRBD2	few	TRBJ2-7	TGCAGTGCTAGACTAGCGGGATTATACGAGCAGTACTTC	CSARLAGLYEQYF
TRBV3-1	NA	NA	TRBJ1-2	TGTGCCAGCAGCGAAGGACGGAGGTATGGCTACACCTTC	CASSEGRRYGYTF
TRBV7-8	NA	many	TRBJ2-7	TGTGCCAGCAGCTACCGCCAGGGTGCCTCCTACGAGCAGTACTTC	CASSYRQGASYEQYF
TRBV28	TRBD2	NA	TRBJ2-7	TGTGCCAGCAGTGGGGAGGGCAGGTTCAAATACGAGCAGTACTTC	CASSGEGRFKYEQYF
TRBV27	TRBD2	once	TRBJ2-7	TGTGCCAGCAGTTTTCACGGGAGGTACGAGCAGTACTTC	CASSFHGRYEQYF
TRBV28	TRBD2	NA	TRBJ2-7	TGTGCCAGCAGGCCCGGACTAGTAACCTACGAGCAGTACTTC	CASRPGLVTYEQYF
TRBV7-6	NA	many	TRBJ2-1	TGTGCCAGCAGCCCCTGGACTGGGGACAATGAGCAGTTCTTC	CASSPWTGDNEQFF
TRBV20-1	NA	NA	TRBJ2-2	TGCAGTGCTAGACGCTCTAACACCGGGGAGCTGTTTTTT	CSARRSNTGELFF
TRBV7-9	NA	many	TRBJ1-3	TGTGCCAGCAGCCTTATACAGGGCAGAAACACCATATATTTT	CASSLIQGRNTIYF
TRBV20-1	TRBD2	many	TRBJ2-7	TGCAGTGCTAGAGACTCTAGCGGGTTAAGCTCCTACGAGCAGTACTTC	CSARDSSGLSSYEQYF
TRBV28	NA	few	TRBJ2-1	TGTGCCAGCATGCAGGGGAATGGCGATGAGCAGTTCTTC	CASMQGNGDEQFF
TRBV14	TRBD1	few	TRBJ2-1	TGTGCCAGCAGCCCGACAGGGCGCGCCTACAATGAGCAGTTCTTC	CASSPTGRAYNEQFF
TRBV7-2	NA	many	TRBJ1-5	TGTGCCAGCAGCCGTGACCGGGCCGGGGGCAATCAGCCCCAGCATTTT	CASSRDRAGGNQPQHF
TRBV27	TRBD1	NA	TRBJ2-5	TGTGCCAGCAGCGCCGGGACAGGGGTCCAAGAGACCCAGTACTTC	CASSAGTGVQETQYF
TRBV4-2	NA	many	TRBJ1-5	TGTGCCAGCAGCCAAGACAGTACACAGCCCCAGCATTTT	CASSQDSTQPQHF
TRBV18	NA	many	TRBJ1-4	TGTGCCAGCTCACCGCGGAGGGACGTCGATGAAAAACTGTTTTTT	CASSPRRDVDEKLFF
TRBV3-1	NA	NA	TRBJ2-7	TGTGCCAGCAGCCAAGGTTTAGGGGGGACCTACGAGCAGTACTTC	CASSQGLGGTYEQYF
TRBV7-2	NA	many	TRBJ1-3	TGTGCCAGCAGCAGGAACAGGGACTCTGGAAACACCATATATTTT	CASSRNRDSGNTIYF
TRBV4-1	TRBD1	NA	TRBJ1-1	TGCGCCAGCAGCCAAGACACCGGGACAGGGGGCATCGTGAACACTGAAGCTTTCTTT	CASSQDTGTGGIVNTEAFF
TRBV2	NA	NA	TRBJ1-6	TGTGCCAGCGGTCAATGGTCGGATTCACCCCTCCACTTT	CASGQWSDSPLHF
TRBV2	TRBD2	NA	TRBJ2-1	TGTGCCAGCAGTGAAGAGCGGGGGGTCTACAATGAGCAGTTCTTC	CASSEERGVYNEQFF
TRBV6-5	NA	few	TRBJ2-1	TGTGCCAGCAGTTACCAACCCCCGGATGAGCAGTTCTTC	CASSYQPPDEQFF
TRBV24-1	NA	many	TRBJ2-5	TGTGCCACCAGTGACCCACCCCCGCGACTAGAGACCCAGTACTTC	CATSDPPPRLETQYF
TRBV3-1	NA	many	TRBJ2-5	TGTGCCAGCAGCTTTCCGTTTTCAGGGGTACAAGAGACCCAGTACTTC	CASSFPFSGVQETQYF
TRBV15	NA	few	TRBJ2-5	TGTGCCACCAGCAGAGCTCCGAGGGAAGAGACCCAGTACTTC	CATSRAPREETQYF
TRBV6-1	NA	many	TRBJ1-1	TGTGCCAGCAGTGAACTCCGTACTGAAGCTTTCTTT	CASSELRTEAFF
TRBV15	TRBD1	many	TRBJ1-2	TGTGCCACCAGCGGCCGGACAGGGGGCCTTGACGGCTACACCTTC	CATSGRTGGLDGYTF
TRBV29-1	NA	many	TRBJ1-1	TGCAGCGTTGAAGAGGAGATGAACACTGAAGCTTTCTTT	CSVEEEMNTEAFF
TRBV7-9	NA	many	TRBJ1-1	TGTGCCAGCAGCTCCTCACCGGCCACTGAAGCTTTCTTT	CASSSSPATEAFF
TRBV14	NA	NA	TRBJ2-5	TGTGCCAGCAGCCAAGGAGGGTGGGACCAAGAGACCCAGTACTTC	CASSQGGWDQETQYF
TRBV11-3	NA	few	TRBJ2-3	TGTGCCAGCAGCTCGCGGGCGTACACAGATACGCAGTATTTT	CASSSRAYTDTQYF
TRBV19	TRBD1	NA	TRBJ1-5	TGTGACAGTAGTATAGCTAAACAGGGGGAGCCCCAGCATTTT	CDSSIAKQGEPQHF
TRBV7-9	NA	many	TRBJ2-5	TGTGCCAGCAGCTTAGGGCGGGACTCCACACTGAAAGAGACCCAGTACTTC	CASSLGRDSTLKETQYF
TRBV12-5	TRBD2	few	TRBJ2-1	TGTGCTAGTGGTTTGGGGGCGTGGGAGGGGTACAATGAGCAGTTCTTC	CASGLGAWEGYNEQFF
TRBV12-5	NA	NA	TRBJ1-3	TGTGCTAGTGGGAGCGGGAGGGACTCTGGAAACACCATATATTTT	CASGSGRDSGNTIYF
TRBV7-9	TRBD1	many	TRBJ2-1	TGTGCCAGCAGCTTAATGGGACAGGGGGCGGGAGAGCAGTTCTTC	CASSLMGQGAGEQFF
TRBV23-1	TRBD2	many	TRBJ2-1	TGCGCCAGCAGTCTGAAACTAGCGGGCTCCTACAATGAGCAGTTCTTC	CASSLKLAGSYNEQFF
TRBV11-2	NA	NA	TRBJ1-2	TGTGCCAGCAGCCTAGGCGGGGGACCCGCAGGCTACACCTTC	CASSLGGGPAGYTF
TRBV7-2	NA	many	TRBJ2-1	TGTGCCAGCAGCTTAGGGCCTTCCAATGAGCAGTTCTTC	CASSLGPSNEQFF